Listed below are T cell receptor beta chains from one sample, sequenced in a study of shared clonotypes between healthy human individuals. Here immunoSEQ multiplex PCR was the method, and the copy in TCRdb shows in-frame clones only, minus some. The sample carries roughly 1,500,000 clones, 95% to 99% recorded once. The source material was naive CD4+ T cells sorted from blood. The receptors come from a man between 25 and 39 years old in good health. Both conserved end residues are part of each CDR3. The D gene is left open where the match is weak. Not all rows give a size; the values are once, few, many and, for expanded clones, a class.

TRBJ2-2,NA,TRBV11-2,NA,CASSLQGGLQVRELFF,TGTGCCAGCAGCTTACAAGGGGGACTCCAAGTGAGGGAGCTGTTTTTT
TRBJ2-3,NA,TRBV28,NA,CASSFQVPIDTQYF,TGTGCCAGCAGTTTCCAGGTCCCTATAGATACGCAGTATTTT
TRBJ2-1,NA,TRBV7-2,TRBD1,CASSTPGQGGSVQFF,TGTGCCAGCAGTACACCGGGACAGGGTGGTTCAGTGCAGTTCTTC
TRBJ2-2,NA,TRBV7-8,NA,CASSGSTRGWPTGELFF,TGTGCCAGCAGCGGCTCCACCCGGGGTTGGCCCACCGGGGAGCTGTTTTTT
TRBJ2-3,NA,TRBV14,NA,CASSQVSGYTQYF,TGTGCCAGCAGCCAAGTTTCCGGCTATACGCAGTATTTT
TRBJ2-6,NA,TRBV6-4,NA,CASSPELSGANVLTF,TGTGCCAGCAGCCCCGAATTATCTGGGGCCAACGTCCTGACTTTC
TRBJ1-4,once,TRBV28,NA,CASRTPDRSNEKLFF,TGTGCCAGCAGAACCCCGGACAGATCTAATGAAAAACTGTTTTTT
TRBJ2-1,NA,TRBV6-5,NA,CASSYFRDNEQFF,TGTGCCAGCAGTTACTTCAGGGACAATGAGCAGTTCTTC
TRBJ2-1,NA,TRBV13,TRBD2,CASKRNPAGGPYEQFF,TGTGCCAGCAAGAGGAACCCGGCGGGAGGGCCCTATGAGCAGTTCTTC
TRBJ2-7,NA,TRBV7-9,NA,CASSLAGLSYEQYF,TGTGCCAGCAGCTTAGCAGGCCTTTCCTACGAGCAGTACTTC